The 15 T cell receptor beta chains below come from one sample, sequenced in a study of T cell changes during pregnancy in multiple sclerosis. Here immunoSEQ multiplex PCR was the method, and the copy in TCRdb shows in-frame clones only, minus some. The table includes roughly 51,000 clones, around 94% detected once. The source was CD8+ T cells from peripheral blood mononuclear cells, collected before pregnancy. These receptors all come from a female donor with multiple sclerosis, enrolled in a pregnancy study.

The CDR3 protein is CASRVAGYQETQYF. In DNA, the CDR3 is TGTGCCAGCAGGGTAGCGGGGTACCAAGAGACCCAGTACTTC. V and J are TRBV2 and TRBJ2-5; 8 bases agree with TRBD2. V gave up 6 bases and J gave up 0 bases; unmatched junction bases: 3. CDR3 length: 14 residues. CDR1 and CDR2 from the germline V gene are SNHLY and FYNNEI.

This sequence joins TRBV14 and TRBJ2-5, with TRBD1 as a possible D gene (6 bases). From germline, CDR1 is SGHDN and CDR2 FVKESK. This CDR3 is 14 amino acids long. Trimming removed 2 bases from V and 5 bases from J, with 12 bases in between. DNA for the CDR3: TGTGCCAGCAGCCAACTTCAGGGGTGGGAGACCCAGTACTTC. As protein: CASSQLQGWETQYF.

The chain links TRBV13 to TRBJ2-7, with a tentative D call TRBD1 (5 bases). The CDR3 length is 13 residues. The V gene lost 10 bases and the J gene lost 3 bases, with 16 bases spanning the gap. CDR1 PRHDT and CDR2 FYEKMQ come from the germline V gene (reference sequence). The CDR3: CATMYQGNYEQYF. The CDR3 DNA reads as TGTGCCACCATGTACCAGGGCAACTACGAGCAGTACTTC.

In DNA, the CDR3 is TGTGCCAGTAGTATGGGTCCGGGTTTGGCCTACGAGCAGTACTTC. It translates to CASSMGPGLAYEQYF. The gene calls are TRBV19 and TRBJ2-7, with unresolved D. Trimming shortened V by 3 bases and J by 2 bases, and 14 bases separated the two germline ends. CDR3 size: 15 residues. CDR1 is LNHDA, CDR2 SQIVND, per germline (reference sequence).

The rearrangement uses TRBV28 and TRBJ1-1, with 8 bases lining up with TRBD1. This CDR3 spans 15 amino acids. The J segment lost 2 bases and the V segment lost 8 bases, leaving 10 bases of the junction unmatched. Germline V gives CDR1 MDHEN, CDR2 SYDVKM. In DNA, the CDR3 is TGTGCCAGCGGATTTCCAGGACAGGGAAACACTGAAGCTTTCTTT. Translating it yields CASGFPGQGNTEAFF.

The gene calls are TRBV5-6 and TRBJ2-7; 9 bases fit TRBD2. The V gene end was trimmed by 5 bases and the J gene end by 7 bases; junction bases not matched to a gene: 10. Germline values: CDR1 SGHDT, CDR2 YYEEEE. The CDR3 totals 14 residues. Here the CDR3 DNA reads TGTGCCAGCAGGGTCCTAGCGGGGCTGGGGGAGCAGTACTTC. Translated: CASRVLAGLGEQYF.

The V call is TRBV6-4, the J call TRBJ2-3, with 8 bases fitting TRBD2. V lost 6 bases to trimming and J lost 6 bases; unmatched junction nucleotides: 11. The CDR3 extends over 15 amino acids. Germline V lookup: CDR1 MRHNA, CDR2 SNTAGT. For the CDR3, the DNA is TGTGCCAGCAGCGGAATAGCGGGAACGGGCGATACGCAGTATTTT. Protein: CASSGIAGTGDTQYF.

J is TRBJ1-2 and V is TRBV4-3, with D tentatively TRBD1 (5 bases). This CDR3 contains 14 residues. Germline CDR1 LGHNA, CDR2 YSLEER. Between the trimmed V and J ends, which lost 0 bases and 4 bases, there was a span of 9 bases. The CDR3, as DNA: TGCGCCAGCAGCCAAGAAGGGGTTGGCTATGGCTACACCTTC. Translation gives CASSQEGVGYGYTF.

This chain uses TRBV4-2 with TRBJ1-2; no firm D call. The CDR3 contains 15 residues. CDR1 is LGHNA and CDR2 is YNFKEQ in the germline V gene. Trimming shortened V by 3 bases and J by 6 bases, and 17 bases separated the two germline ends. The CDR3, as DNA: TGTGCCAGCAGCCATCCTGGGCAGAACAGAAATGGCTACACCTTC. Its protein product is CASSHPGQNRNGYTF.

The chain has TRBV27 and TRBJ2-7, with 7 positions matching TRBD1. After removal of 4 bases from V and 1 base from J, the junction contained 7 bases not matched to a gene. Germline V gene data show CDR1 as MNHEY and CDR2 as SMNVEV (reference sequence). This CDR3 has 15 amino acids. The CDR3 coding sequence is TGTGCCAGCAGTTCCACAGGGGAAGGGTCCTACGAGCAGTACTTC. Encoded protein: CASSSTGEGSYEQYF.

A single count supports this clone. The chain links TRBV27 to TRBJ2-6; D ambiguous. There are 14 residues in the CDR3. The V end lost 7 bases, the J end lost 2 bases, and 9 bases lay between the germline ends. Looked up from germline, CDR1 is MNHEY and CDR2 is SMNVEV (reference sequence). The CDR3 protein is CASTPRPGANVLTF. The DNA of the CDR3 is TGTGCCAGCACACCGCGTCCTGGGGCCAACGTCCTGACTTTC.

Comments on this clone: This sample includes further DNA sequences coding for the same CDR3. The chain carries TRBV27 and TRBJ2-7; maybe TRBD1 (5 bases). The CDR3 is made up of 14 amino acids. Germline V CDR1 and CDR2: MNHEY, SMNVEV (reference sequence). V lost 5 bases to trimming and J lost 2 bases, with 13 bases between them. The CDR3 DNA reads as TGTGCCAGCAGTCTTCTTGACAGTACCTACGAGCAGTACTTC. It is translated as CASSLLDSTYEQYF.

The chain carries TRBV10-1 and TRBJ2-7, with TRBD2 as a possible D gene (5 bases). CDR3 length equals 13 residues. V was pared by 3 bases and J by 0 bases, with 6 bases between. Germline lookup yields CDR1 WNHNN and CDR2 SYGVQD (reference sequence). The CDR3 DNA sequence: TGCGCCAGCAGTGATCGGGGCTCCTACGAGCAGTACTTC. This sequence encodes CASSDRGSYEQYF.

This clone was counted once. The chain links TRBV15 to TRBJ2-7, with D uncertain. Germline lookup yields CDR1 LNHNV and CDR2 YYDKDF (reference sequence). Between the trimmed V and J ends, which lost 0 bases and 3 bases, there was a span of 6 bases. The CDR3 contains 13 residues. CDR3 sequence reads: CATSRDHGYEQYF. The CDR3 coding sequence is TGTGCCACCAGCAGAGATCACGGCTACGAGCAGTACTTC.

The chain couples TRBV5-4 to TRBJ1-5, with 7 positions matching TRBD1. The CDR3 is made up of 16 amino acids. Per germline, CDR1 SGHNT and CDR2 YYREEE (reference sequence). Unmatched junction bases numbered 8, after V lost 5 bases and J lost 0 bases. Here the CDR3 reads CASRFYRGHSNQPQHF. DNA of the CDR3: TGTGCCAGCAGGTTTTACAGGGGTCATAGCAATCAGCCCCAGCATTTT.